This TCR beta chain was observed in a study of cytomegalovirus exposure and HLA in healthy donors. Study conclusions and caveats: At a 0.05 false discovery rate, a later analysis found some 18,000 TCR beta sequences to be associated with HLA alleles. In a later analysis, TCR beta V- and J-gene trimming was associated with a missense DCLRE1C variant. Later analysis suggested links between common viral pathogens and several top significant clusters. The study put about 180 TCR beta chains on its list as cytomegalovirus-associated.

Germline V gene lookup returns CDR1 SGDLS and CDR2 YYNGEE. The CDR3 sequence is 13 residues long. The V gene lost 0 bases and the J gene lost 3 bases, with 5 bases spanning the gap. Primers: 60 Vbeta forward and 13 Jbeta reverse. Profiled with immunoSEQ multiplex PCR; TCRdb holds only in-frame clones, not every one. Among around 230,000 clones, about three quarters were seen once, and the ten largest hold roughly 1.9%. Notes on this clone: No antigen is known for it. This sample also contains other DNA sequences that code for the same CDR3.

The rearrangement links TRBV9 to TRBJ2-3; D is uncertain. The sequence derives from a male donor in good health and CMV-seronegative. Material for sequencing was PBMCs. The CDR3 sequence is CASSVATTDTQYF. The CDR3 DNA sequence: TGTGCCAGCAGCGTAGCTACGACAGATACGCAGTATTTT.